Following are 12 T cell receptor beta chains from one sample sequenced in a study of shared clonotypes between healthy human individuals. This table comes from immunoSEQ multiplex PCR, and its TCRdb copy is limited to in-frame clones, with some not included. This table holds around 500,000 clones, about 82% found once. The sample comprised PBMCs. The receptors shown here come from a woman aged 35 to 49 in good health. Some clones in this sample may be carry-over from other donors' samples.

This chain joins TRBV30 and TRBJ2-1; TRBD2 aligns across 9 bases. The ends lost 0 bases at V and 3 bases at J; junction bases unmatched: 9. The CDR3 totals 17 residues. Germline V CDR1 and CDR2: GTSNPN, SVGIG (reference sequence). The CDR3 is CAWSVRFGGRDYNEQFF. The DNA of the CDR3 is TGTGCCTGGAGTGTACGGTTTGGCGGGAGGGACTACAATGAGCAGTTCTTC.

On this clone: It is likely a read error: a sequence one base away is far more abundant. The chain carries TRBV2 and TRBJ2-7; 11 positions match TRBD2. CDR1 and CDR2 from the germline V gene are SNHLY and FYNNEI. Unmatched junction bases numbered 9, after V lost 10 bases and J lost 1 base. The CDR3 runs to 15 residues. The DNA for the CDR3 is TGTGCCACACCCGAGGCTAGCGGGAGGTCCTACGAGCAGTACTTC. Protein product: CATPEASGRSYEQYF.

This clone was picked up a small number of times. The chain couples TRBV7-9 to TRBJ2-3; perhaps TRBD1 as D (5 bases). The CDR3 runs to 17 residues. V was clipped by 6 bases and J by 2 bases, with 21 bases between them. The germline V gene encodes CDR1 SEHNR and CDR2 FQNEAQ (reference sequence). CDR3 protein: CASSYEGSRAATDTQYF. The CDR3 nucleotides are TGTGCCAGCAGTTATGAAGGCAGCAGGGCGGCCACAGATACGCAGTATTTT.

V and J are TRBV5-6 and TRBJ2-7; TRBD1 might be the D (6 bases). The ends were cut back, 6 bases at V and 7 bases at J, with 20 bases in the middle. The germline V gene encodes CDR1 SGHDT and CDR2 YYEEEE. This CDR3 region has 14 residues. CDR3 DNA: TGTGCCAGCAACCCAACCACAGGGTATGGAGAGCAGTACTTC. It codes for CASNPTTGYGEQYF.

CDR3 residues: CASSPNGQGHLGYTF. The CDR3 DNA is TGTGCCAGCAGTCCCAACGGACAGGGTCATCTTGGCTACACCTTC. This chain links TRBV28 with TRBJ1-2; 8 bases align to TRBD1. V shed 5 bases, J shed 7 bases, and the junction held 12 bases outside the gene matches. The CDR3 is 15 residues long. Germline loops: CDR1 MDHEN, CDR2 SYDVKM.

The J gene is TRBJ1-2, the V gene TRBV19, with D perhaps matching TRBD1 (6 bases). From germline, CDR1 is LNHDA and CDR2 SQIVND (reference sequence). The CDR3 contains 15 residues. Between the trimmed V and J ends, which lost 6 bases and 4 bases, there was a span of 18 bases. CDR3 protein: CASRRSGTKAYGYTF. The CDR3 DNA follows: TGTGCCAGTAGACGCTCCGGGACAAAGGCCTATGGCTACACCTTC.

The genes are TRBV9 and TRBJ1-5; D uncertain. CDR1 SGDLS and CDR2 YYNGEE come from the germline V gene. The CDR3 is 14 residues long. Trimming left V 0 bases short and J 3 bases short, with 7 bases between. CDR3: CASSVGSPNQPQHF. For the CDR3, the DNA is TGTGCCAGCAGCGTAGGTAGCCCCAATCAGCCCCAGCATTTT.

The count of this clone is one. The rearrangement uses TRBV2 and TRBJ1-1; D call uncertain. Trimming took off 7 bases at V and 0 bases at J, with 9 bases between the two ends. The length of the CDR3 is 13 residues. Germline-derived CDR1 and CDR2 are SNHLY and FYNNEI. CDR3 region: CASTINMNTEAFF. The CDR3 region has the DNA TGTGCCAGCACAATCAATATGAACACTGAAGCTTTCTTT.

This chain connects TRBV7-2 to TRBJ1-5, with D possibly matching TRBD1 (5 bases). The CDR3 is 15 residues long. In germline, CDR1 is SGHTA, CDR2 FQGNSA. V lost 2 bases and J lost 1, with 9 bases in between. The CDR3 coding sequence is TGTGCCAGCAGCTTAATTCGGGACAGCAATCAGCCCCAGCATTTT. This translates into CASSLIRDSNQPQHF.

This clone turned up a few times. This chain links TRBV28 with TRBJ2-3, with 8 bases lining up with TRBD2. Germline CDR1 is MDHEN and CDR2 is SYDVKM. This CDR3 has 19 amino acids. Trimming cost V 3 bases and J 2 bases; bases outside gene matches: 16. CDR3 coding DNA: TGTGCCAGCAGTTTCCCTCGGGAGGGCAAAACCGAACTCACAGATACGCAGTATTTT. It encodes CASSFPREGKTELTDTQYF.

To note about this clone: Additional DNA sequences in this sample encode the identical CDR3. V usage is TRBV7-9 and J usage is TRBJ2-7, with 8 bases lining up with TRBD2. Germline lookup yields CDR1 SEHNR and CDR2 FQNEAQ (reference sequence). With V trimmed by 5 bases and J by 6 bases, 9 bases remained unmatched. The CDR3 extends over 14 amino acids. The DNA for the CDR3 is TGTGCCAGCAGCCCGAGGGGACTAGGTGGCGAGCAGTACTTC. This codes for CASSPRGLGGEQYF.

The J gene is TRBJ2-7, the V gene TRBV7-5; the table gives TRBD2 as D, unverified against the DNA. TRBV7-5 is a pseudogene segment. This CDR3 is built from 14 residues. The CDR3 DNA follows: TGTGTCAGAAGAATACTAGCGCTTGTCTACGAGCAGTACTTC. It codes for CVRRILALVYEQYF.